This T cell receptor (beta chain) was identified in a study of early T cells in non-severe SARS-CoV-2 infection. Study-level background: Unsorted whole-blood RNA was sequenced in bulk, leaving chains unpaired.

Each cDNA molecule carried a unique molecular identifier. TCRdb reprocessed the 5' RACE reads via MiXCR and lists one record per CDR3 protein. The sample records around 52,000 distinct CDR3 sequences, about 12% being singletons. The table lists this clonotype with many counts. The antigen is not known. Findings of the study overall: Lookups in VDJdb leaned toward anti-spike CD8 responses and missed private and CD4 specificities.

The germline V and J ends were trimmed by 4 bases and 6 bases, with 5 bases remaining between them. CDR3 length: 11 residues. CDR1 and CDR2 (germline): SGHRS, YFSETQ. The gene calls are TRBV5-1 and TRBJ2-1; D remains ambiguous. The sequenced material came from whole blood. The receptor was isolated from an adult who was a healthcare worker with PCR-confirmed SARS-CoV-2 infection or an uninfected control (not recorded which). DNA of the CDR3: TGCGCCAGCAGCAGGACCAATGAGCAGTTCTTC. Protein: CASSRTNEQFF.